The present T cell receptor (beta chain) was sequenced within a study of blood T cell repertoires in COVID-19. Turning to the study itself: Nucleic acid was either cDNA or gDNA, and it came from T cells, B-cell-depleted T cells, or PBMCs.

Profiled with immunoSEQ multiplex PCR; TCRdb holds only in-frame clones, not every one. The data hold under 500,000 clones, with roughly nine tenths observed a single time. From germline, CDR1 is MDHEN and CDR2 SYDVKM. The V gene lost 4 bases and the J gene lost 5 bases, with 17 bases spanning the gap. The CDR3 totals 15 residues. The V gene is TRBV28, the J gene TRBJ2-5; possible D gene TRBD2, 6 bases. The receptor was derived from a man aged 25 to 40 who had recovered from COVID-19. The sequenced material came from PBMCs or T cells enriched from blood (not recorded which). The CDR3 DNA reads as TGTGCCAGCAGTTCCAGGGTCCTAGCGTGGGAGACCCAGTACTTC. It codes for CASSSRVLAWETQYF.